The clone carrying this T cell receptor (beta chain) was seen many times. As yet, its antigen is unknown. Other autoimmune diseases, uncontrolled infections, pregnancy and lactation each led to patient exclusion. Clinical symptoms, serum thyroxine, TRAb, thyroid ultrasound and orbital computed tomography determined diagnosis. The CDR3 covers 11 residues. CDR1 and CDR2 from the germline V gene are DFQATT and SNEGSKA (reference sequence). V dropped 7 bases and J dropped 8; count of bases not matched to a gene: 7. These data originate in a study of Graves' ophthalmopathy and Graves' hyperthyroidism. Study observations and caveats: Sensitivity reached 85% to 90% and specificity roughly 81% for a 13-signature model separating ophthalmopathy from stable hyperthyroidism.

Amplification of TCR beta CDR3 regions used RNA transcripts. HTBI-primed RT-PCR formed the first round, and a multiplex PCR formed the second. Via MiXCR, TCRdb re-called the multiplex PCR reads, giving one row per CDR3 protein. The profile shows about half a million distinct CDR3 sequences, approximately 15% of them singletons. The J gene is TRBJ1-2, the V gene TRBV20-1, with 7 nucleotides matching TRBD1. Sequenced input: blood. The sequence was collected from a woman in her 30s with Graves' ophthalmopathy. The CDR3 is CSVKDRDGYTF. The CDR3, as DNA: TGCAGTGTTAAAGACAGGGACGGCTACACCTTC.